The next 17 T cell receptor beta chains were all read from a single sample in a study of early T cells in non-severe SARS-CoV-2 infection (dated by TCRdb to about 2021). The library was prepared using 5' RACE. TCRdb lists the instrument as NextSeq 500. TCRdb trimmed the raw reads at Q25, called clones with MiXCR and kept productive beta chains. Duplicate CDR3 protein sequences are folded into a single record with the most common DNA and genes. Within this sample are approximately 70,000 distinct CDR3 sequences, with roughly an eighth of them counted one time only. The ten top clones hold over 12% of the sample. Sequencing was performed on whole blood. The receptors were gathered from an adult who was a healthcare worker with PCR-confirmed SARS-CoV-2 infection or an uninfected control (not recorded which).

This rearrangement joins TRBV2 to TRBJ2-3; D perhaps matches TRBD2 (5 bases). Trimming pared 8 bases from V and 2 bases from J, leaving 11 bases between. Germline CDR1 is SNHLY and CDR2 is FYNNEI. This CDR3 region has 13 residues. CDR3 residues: CASPGVDTDTQYF. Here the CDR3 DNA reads TGTGCCAGCCCCGGGGTAGACACAGATACGCAGTATTTT.

CDR3 protein: CSVLPGGEQETQYF. In nucleotides, the CDR3 is TGCAGCGTTCTGCCGGGAGGAGAGCAAGAGACCCAGTACTTC. The chain has TRBV29-1 and TRBJ2-5; the match to TRBD2 covers 7 bases. This CDR3 is built from 14 residues. Germline CDR1 is SQVTM and CDR2 is ANQGSEA. V shed 5 bases and J 2 bases; nucleotides not matched to a gene: 8.

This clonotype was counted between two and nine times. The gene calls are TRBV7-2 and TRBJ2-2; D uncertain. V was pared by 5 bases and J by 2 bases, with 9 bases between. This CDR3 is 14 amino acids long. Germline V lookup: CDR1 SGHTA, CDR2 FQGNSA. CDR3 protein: CASSPLGNTGELFF. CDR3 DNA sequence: TGTGCCAGCAGCCCCCTCGGAAACACCGGGGAGCTGTTTTTT.

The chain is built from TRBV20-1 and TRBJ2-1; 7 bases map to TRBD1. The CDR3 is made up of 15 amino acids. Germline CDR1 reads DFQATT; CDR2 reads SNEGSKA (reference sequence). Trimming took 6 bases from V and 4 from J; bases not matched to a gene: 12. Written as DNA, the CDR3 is TGCAGTGCCCCCTCCGGGACAGAAGATTACAATGAGCAGTTCTTC. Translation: CSAPSGTEDYNEQFF.

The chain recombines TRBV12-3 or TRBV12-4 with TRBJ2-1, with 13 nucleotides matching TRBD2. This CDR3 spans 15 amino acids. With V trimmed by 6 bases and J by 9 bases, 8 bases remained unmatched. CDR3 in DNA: TGTGCCAGCAGCTCACTAGCGGGGGGGCCGGGTGAGCAGTTCTTC. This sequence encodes CASSSLAGGPGEQFF.

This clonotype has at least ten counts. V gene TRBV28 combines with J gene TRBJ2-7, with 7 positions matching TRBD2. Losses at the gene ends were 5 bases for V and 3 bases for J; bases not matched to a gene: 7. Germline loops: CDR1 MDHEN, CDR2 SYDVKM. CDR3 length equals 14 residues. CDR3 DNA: TGTGCCAGCAGTCCCTCTGGGGACTACTACGAGCAGTACTTC. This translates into CASSPSGDYYEQYF. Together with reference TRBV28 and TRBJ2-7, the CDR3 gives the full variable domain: DVKVTQSSRYLVKRTGEKVFLECVQDMDHENMFWYRQDPGLGLRLIYFSYDVKMKEKGDIPEGYSVSREKKERFSLILESASTNQTSMYLCASSPSGDYYEQYFGPGTRLTVT.

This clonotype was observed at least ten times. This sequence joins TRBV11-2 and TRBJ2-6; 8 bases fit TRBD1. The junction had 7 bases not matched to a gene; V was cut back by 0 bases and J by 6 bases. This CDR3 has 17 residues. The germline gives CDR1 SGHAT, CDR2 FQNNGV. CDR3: CASSLDGTGSPANVLTF. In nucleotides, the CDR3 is TGTGCCAGCAGCTTAGACGGGACAGGTTCTCCGGCCAACGTCCTGACTTTC.

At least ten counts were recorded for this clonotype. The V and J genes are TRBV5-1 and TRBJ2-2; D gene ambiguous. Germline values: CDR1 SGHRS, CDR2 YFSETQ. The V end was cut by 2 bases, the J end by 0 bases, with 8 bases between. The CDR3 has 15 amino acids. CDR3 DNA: TGCGCCAGCAGCTTTGTAGGGCCGAACACCGGGGAGCTGTTTTTT. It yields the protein CASSFVGPNTGELFF. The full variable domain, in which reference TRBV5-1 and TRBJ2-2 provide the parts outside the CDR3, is KAGVTQTPRYLIKTRGQQVTLSCSPISGHRSVSWYQQTPGQGLQFLFEYFSETQRNKGNFPGRFSGRQFSNSRSEMNVSTLELGDSALYLCASSFVGPNTGELFFGEGSRLTVL.

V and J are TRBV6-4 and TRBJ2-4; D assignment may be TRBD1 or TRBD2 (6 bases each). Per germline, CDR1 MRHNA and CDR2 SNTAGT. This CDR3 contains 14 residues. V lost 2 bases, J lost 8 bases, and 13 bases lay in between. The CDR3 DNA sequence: TGTGCCAGCAGTGACGGAGGGGCAGGGGACATTCAGTACTTC. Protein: CASSDGGAGDIQYF.

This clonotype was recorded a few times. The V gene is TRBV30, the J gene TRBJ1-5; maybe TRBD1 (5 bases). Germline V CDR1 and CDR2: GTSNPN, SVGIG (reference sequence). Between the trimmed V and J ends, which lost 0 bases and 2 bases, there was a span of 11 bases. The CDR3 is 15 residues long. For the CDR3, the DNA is TGTGCCTGGAGTGTTGGGGGGTTAGGCAATCAGCCCCAGCATTTT. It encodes CAWSVGGLGNQPQHF.

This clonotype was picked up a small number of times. In DNA, the CDR3 is TGTGCCAGCAGATCCGGGACAGGGGGGAGGTATGAGCAGTTCTTC. Amino acids: CASRSGTGGRYEQFF. This chain uses TRBV6-1 with TRBJ2-1, with 11 nucleotides matching TRBD1. The CDR3 loop spans 15 amino acids. V lost 6 bases to trimming and J lost 8 bases; unmatched junction nucleotides: 9. CDR1 and CDR2 from the germline V gene are MNHNS and SASEGT.

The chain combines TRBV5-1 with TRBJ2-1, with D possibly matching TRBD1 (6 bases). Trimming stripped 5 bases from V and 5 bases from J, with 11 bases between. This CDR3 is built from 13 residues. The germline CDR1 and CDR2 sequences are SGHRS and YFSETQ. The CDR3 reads CASRADRHNEQFF. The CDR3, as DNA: TGCGCCAGCAGGGCGGACAGACACAATGAGCAGTTCTTC.

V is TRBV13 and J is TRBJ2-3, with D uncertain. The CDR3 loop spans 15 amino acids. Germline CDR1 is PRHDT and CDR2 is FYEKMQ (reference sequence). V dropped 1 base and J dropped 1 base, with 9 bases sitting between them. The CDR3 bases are TGTGCCAGCAGCTTAGTGGCGAGCCGCACAGATACGCAGTATTTT. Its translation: CASSLVASRTDTQYF.

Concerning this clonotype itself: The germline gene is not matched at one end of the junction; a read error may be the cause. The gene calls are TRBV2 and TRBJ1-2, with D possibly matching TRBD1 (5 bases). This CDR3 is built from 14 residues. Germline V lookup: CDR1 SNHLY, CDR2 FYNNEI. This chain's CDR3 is CASSSGGIPGGYIF. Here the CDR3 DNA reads TGTGCCAGCTCCTCCGGGGGAATCCCGGGAGGCTACATCTTC.

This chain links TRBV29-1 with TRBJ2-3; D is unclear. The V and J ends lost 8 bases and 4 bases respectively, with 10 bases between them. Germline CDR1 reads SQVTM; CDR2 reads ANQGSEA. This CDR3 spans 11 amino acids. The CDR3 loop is CSPSLADTQYF. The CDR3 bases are TGCAGCCCAAGTTTGGCAGATACGCAGTATTTT.

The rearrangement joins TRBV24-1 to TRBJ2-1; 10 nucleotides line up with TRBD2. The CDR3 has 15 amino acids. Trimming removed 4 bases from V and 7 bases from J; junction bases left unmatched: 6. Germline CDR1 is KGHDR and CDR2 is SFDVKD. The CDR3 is CATSESGGAGNEQFF. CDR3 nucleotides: TGTGCCACCAGTGAAAGCGGGGGGGCCGGAAATGAGCAGTTCTTC.

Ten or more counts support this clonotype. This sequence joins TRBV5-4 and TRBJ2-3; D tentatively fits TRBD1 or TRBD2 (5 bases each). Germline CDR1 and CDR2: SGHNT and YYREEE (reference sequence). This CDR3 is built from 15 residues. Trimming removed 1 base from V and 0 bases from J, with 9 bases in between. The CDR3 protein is CASSLRWGSTDTQYF. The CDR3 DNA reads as TGTGCCAGCAGCTTGAGGTGGGGGAGCACAGATACGCAGTATTTT. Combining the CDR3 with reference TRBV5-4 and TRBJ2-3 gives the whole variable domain ETGVTQSPTHLIKTRGQQVTLRCSSQSGHNTVSWYQQALGQGPQFIFQYYREEENGRGNFPPRFSGLQFPNYSSELNVNALELDDSALYLCASSLRWGSTDTQYFGPGTRLTVL.